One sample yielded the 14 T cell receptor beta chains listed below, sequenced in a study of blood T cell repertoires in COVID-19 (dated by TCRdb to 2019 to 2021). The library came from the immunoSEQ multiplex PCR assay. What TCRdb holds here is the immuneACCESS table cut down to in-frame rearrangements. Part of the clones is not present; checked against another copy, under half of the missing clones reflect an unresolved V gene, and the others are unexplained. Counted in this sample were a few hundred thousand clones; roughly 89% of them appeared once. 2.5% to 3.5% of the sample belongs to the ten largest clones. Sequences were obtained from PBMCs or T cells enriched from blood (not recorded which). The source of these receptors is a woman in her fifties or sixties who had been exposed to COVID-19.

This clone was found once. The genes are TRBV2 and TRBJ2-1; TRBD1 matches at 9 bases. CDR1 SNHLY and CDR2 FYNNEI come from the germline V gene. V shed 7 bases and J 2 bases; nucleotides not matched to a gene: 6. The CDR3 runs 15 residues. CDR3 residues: CASKDRDRAYNEQFF. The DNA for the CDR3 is TGTGCCAGCAAAGACCGGGACAGGGCCTACAATGAGCAGTTCTTC.

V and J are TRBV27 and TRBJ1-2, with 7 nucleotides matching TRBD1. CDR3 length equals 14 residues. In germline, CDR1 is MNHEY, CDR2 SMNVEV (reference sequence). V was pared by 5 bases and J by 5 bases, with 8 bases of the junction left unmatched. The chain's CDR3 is CASSIRGMRYGYTF. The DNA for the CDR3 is TGTGCCAGCAGTATCAGGGGGATGCGGTATGGCTACACCTTC.

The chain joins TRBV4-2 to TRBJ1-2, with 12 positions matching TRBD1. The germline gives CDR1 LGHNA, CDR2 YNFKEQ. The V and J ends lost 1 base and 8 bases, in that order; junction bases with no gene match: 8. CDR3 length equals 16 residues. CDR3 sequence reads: CASSQAPGQGAGGYTF. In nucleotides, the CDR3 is TGTGCCAGCAGCCAAGCTCCGGGACAGGGGGCAGGGGGCTACACCTTC.

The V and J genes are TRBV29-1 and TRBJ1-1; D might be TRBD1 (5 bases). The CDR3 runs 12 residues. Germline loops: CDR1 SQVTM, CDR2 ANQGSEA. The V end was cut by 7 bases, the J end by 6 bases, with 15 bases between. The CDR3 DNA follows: TGCAGCGGATTCCCTGCGGGGGCTGAAGCTTTCTTT. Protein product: CSGFPAGAEAFF. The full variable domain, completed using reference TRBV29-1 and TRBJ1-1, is SAVISQKPSRDICQRGTSLTIQCQVDSQVTMMFWYRQQPGQSLTLIATANQGSEATYESGFVIDKFPISRPNLTFSTLTVSNMSPEDSSIYLCSGFPAGAEAFFGQGTRLTVV.

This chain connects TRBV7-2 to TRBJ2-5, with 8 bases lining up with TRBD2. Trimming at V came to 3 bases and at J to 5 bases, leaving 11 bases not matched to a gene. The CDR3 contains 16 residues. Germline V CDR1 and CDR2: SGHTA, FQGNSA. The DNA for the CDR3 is TGTGCCAGCAGCTTCCCCGGGAGCGGGGGTAGTGAGACCCAGTACTTC. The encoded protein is CASSFPGSGGSETQYF.

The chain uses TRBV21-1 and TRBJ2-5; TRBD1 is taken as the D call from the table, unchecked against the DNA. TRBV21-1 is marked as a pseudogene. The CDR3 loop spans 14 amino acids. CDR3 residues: CASSKDRSQETQYF. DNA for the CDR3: TGTGCCAGCAGCAAAGACAGATCACAAGAGACCCAGTACTTC.

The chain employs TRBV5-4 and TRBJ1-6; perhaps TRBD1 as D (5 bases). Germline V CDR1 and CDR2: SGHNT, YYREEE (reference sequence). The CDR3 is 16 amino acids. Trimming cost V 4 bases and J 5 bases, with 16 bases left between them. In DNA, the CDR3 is TGTGCCAGCAGCATCGAAAGACAGATAAATAATTCACCCCTCCACTTT. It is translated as CASSIERQINNSPLHF.

The CDR3 sequence: CASSIGQDTNEKLFF. The CDR3 DNA is TGTGCCAGTAGTATAGGACAAGACACTAATGAAAAACTGTTTTTT. V usage is TRBV19 and J usage is TRBJ1-4; D ambiguous. CDR3 length: 15 residues. The V gene's germline CDR1 is LNHDA and CDR2 SQIVND (reference sequence). The V gene lost 1 base and the J gene lost 2 bases, with 8 bases spanning the gap.

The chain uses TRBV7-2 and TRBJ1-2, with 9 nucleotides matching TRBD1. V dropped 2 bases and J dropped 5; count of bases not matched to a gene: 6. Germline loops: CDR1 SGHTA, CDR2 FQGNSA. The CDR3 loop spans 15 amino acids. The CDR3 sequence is CASSLSTGGGYGYTF. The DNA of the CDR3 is TGTGCCAGCAGCTTATCGACAGGGGGAGGTTATGGCTACACCTTC.

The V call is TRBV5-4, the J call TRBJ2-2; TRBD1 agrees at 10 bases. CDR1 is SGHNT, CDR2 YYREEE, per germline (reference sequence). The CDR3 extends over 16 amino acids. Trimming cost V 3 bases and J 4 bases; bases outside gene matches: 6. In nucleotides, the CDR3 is TGTGCCAGCAGCTCGGGCGGACAGGGGGGCACCGGGGAGCTGTTTTTT. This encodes CASSSGGQGGTGELFF.

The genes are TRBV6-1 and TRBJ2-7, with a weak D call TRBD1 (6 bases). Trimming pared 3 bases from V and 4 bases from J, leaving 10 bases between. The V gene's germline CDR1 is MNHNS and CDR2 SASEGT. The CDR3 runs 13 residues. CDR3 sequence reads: CASSEYRAYEQYF. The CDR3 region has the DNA TGTGCCAGCAGTGAGTACAGGGCTTACGAGCAGTACTTC.

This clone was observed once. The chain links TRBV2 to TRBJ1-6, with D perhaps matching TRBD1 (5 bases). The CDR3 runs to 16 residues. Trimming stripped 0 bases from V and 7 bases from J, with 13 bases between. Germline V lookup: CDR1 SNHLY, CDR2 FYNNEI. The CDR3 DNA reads TGTGCCAGCAGTGAAGCGCCGGGGGAACGGAATTCACCCCTCCACTTT. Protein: CASSEAPGERNSPLHF.

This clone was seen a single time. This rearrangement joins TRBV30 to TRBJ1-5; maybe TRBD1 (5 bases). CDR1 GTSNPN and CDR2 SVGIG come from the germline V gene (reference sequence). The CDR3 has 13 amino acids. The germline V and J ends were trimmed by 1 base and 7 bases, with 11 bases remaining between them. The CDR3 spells CAWSGQGGQPQHF. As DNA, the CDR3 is TGTGCCTGGAGTGGGCAGGGTGGACAGCCCCAGCATTTT.

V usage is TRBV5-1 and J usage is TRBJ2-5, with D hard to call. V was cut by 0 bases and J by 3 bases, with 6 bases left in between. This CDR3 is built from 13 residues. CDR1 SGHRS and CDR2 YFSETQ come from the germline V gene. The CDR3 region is CASSLVPEETQYF. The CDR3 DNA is TGCGCCAGCAGCTTGGTACCAGAAGAGACCCAGTACTTC.